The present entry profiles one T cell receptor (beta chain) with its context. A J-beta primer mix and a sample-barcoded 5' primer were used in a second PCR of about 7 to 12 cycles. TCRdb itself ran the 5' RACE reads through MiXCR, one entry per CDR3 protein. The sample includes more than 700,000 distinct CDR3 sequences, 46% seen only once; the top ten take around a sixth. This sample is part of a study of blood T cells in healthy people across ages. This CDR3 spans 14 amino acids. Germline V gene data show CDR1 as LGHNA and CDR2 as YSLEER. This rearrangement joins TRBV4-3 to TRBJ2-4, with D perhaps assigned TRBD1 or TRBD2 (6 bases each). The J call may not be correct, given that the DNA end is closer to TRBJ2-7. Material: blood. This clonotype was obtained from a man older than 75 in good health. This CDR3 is CASSRQRGAYEQYF. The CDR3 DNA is TGCGCCAGCAGCCGGCAAAGGGGGGCCTACGAGCAGTACTTC.